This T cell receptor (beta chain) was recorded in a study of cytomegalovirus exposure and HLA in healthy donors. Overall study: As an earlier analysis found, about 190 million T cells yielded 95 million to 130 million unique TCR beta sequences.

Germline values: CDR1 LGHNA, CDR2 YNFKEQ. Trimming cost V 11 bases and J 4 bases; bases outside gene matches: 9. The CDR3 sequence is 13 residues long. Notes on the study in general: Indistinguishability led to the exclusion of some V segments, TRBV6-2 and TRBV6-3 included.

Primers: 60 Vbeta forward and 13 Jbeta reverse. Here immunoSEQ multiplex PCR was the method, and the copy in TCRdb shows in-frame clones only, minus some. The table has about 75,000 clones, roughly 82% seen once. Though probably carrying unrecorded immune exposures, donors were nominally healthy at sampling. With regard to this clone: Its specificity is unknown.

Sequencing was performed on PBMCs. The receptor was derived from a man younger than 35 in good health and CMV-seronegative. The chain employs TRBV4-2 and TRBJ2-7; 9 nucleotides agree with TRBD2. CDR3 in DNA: TGTGCCGCACCGGGTAGCGGGGGTTACGAGCAGTACTTC. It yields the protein CAAPGSGGYEQYF.